One sample yielded the 22 T cell receptor beta chains listed below, sequenced in a study of blood T cells in healthy people across ages. For the second PCR, which ran for 7 to 11 cycles, a sample-barcoded 5' primer and a J-beta primer mix were used. TCRdb reanalysed the 5' RACE reads using MiXCR and keeps one entry per CDR3 protein. The repertoire holds fewer than 600,000 distinct CDR3 sequences, with about 25% as singletons. These data are also associated with another study on T cells of mothers and their children.

The sample consisted of blood. Source of these receptors: a boy aged 2 to 9 in good health.

This clonotype was recorded only once. The rearrangement uses TRBV7-9 and TRBJ2-5; TRBD2 is a possible D gene (6 bases). The J call is uncertain, as TRBJ2-7 better fits the DNA end. The CDR3 runs 11 residues. Germline loops: CDR1 SEHNR, CDR2 FQNEAQ (reference sequence). The CDR3 sequence is CASQGGDEQYF. In DNA, the CDR3 is TGTGCCAGCCAGGGCGGGGACGAGCAGTACTTC.

This clonotype was seen a few times. The V call is TRBV27, the J call TRBJ2-5; 13 positions agree with TRBD2. CDR1 and CDR2 from the germline V gene are MNHEY and SMNVEV (reference sequence). The trim removed 6 bases at V and 4 bases at J, leaving 2 bases unmatched. The CDR3 has 14 amino acids. CDR3 sequence reads: CASRRLAGGETQYF. CDR3 nucleotide sequence: TGTGCCAGCAGGCGACTAGCGGGGGGAGAGACCCAGTACTTC.

As regards this clonotype: Its ends do not fully match the called genes, so a read error is possible. The chain uses TRBV6-2 or TRBV6-3 and TRBJ1-5, with a possible D match to TRBD1 (5 bases). Germline CDR1 reads MNHEY; CDR2 reads SVGEGT. The CDR3 has 14 residues. The CDR3 reads CASSRDGGIQPRHF. CDR3 nucleotides: TGTGCCAGCAGCCGGGACGGTGGGATTCAGCCCCGGCATTTT.

A few counts support this clonotype. The chain recombines TRBV24-1 with TRBJ2-2; D call uncertain. The CDR3 extends over 17 amino acids. Trimming left V 8 bases short and J 2 bases short, with 20 bases between. The germline gives CDR1 KGHDR, CDR2 SFDVKD. Here the CDR3 reads CATISCLRTDNTGELFF. In DNA, the CDR3 is TGTGCCACCATATCATGCCTCCGGACGGACAACACCGGGGAGCTGTTTTTT.

The genes are TRBV6-5 and TRBJ2-7, with TRBD1 matching over 9 bases. This CDR3 is 13 amino acids long. J lost 7 bases, V lost 6 bases, and 7 bases had no gene match. The germline gives CDR1 MNHEY, CDR2 SVGAGI. The CDR3 region has the DNA TGTGCCAGCAGCAGAGACAGGGGGTTTGAGCAGTACTTC. It yields the protein CASSRDRGFEQYF.

The chain uses TRBV27 and TRBJ1-2; D is undetermined. In germline, CDR1 is MNHEY, CDR2 SMNVEV (reference sequence). This CDR3 comprises 13 residues. Trimming took 5 bases from V and 6 from J, leaving 13 bases between them. CDR3 residues: CASSLGPNHGYTF. As DNA, the CDR3 is TGTGCCAGCAGTCTCGGACCGAACCATGGCTACACCTTC.

The chain employs TRBV6-1 and TRBJ1-3, with D possibly matching TRBD1 (6 bases). Deletions cut 3 bases from V and 3 bases from J, with 9 bases between. In germline, CDR1 is MNHNS, CDR2 SASEGT. The CDR3 sequence is 14 residues long. DNA of the CDR3: TGTGCCAGCAGTGAGGGGACACGTGGAAACACCATATATTTT. It codes for CASSEGTRGNTIYF.

In its sample, this clonotype was seen a few times. V gene TRBV7-2 combines with J gene TRBJ2-7, with D possibly being TRBD2 (7 bases). Germline values: CDR1 SGHTA, CDR2 FQGNSA. The CDR3 covers 16 residues. Between the trimmed V and J ends, which lost 8 bases and 1 base, there was a span of 21 bases. CDR3 region: CASRGGSGLFSYEQYF. DNA for the CDR3: TGTGCCAGCCGAGGGGGATCGGGACTATTTTCCTACGAGCAGTACTTC.

Ten or more counts support this clonotype. This chain joins TRBV12-3 or TRBV12-4 and TRBJ1-1; 9 bases line up with TRBD1. There are 15 residues in the CDR3. Germline trimming cut 4 bases from V and 1 base from J; bases unmatched to any gene: 4. This CDR3 reads CASSSGTGRNTEAFF. In DNA, the CDR3 is TGTGCCAGCAGTTCAGGGACAGGGAGGAACACTGAAGCTTTCTTT.

The chain links TRBV7-2 to TRBJ2-7, with D uncertain. The length of the CDR3 is 15 residues. Germline CDR1 reads SGHTA; CDR2 reads FQGNSA. Between the trimmed V and J ends, which lost 0 bases and 0 bases, there was a span of 9 bases. As DNA, the CDR3 is TGTGCCAGCAGCTTAGCGCTTGGTAGCTCCTACGAGCAGTACTTC. Translating it yields CASSLALGSSYEQYF.

V and J are TRBV20-1 and TRBJ2-3; 7 bases align to TRBD2. Germline values: CDR1 DFQATT, CDR2 SNEGSKA (reference sequence). The CDR3 has 14 amino acids. The CDR3 is CRAGTGGYTDTQYF. DNA for the CDR3: TGCAGGGCCGGTACCGGGGGGTACACAGATACGCAGTATTTT.

This clonotype was counted a single time. The V and J genes are TRBV29-1 and TRBJ2-1, with 10 positions matching TRBD2. V was clipped by 5 bases and J by 11 bases; unmatched bases: 6. This CDR3 is 12 amino acids long. Germline V gene data show CDR1 as SQVTM and CDR2 as ANQGSEA. The CDR3 protein is CSVSASGSKQFF. CDR3 nucleotide sequence: TGCAGCGTTTCCGCTAGCGGGAGTAAGCAGTTCTTC.

The chain couples TRBV20-1 to TRBJ2-5; 8 nucleotides agree with TRBD2. Germline loops: CDR1 DFQATT, CDR2 SNEGSKA (reference sequence). V shed 5 bases and J 5 bases; nucleotides not matched to a gene: 13. The CDR3 length is 15 residues. The CDR3 loop reads CSALPLERERETQYF. The CDR3 nucleotides read TGCAGTGCTTTACCCTTAGAGCGGGAGCGTGAGACCCAGTACTTC.

This clonotype was found a few times. In DNA, the CDR3 is TGTGCCAGCAGCGCCCGGGACGGCAACTATGGCTACACCTTC. As protein: CASSARDGNYGYTF. The rearrangement uses TRBV5-4 and TRBJ1-2; weak D call: TRBD1 (5 bases). V gave up 4 bases and J gave up 2 bases, with 12 bases separating them. This CDR3 is 14 amino acids long. The germline CDR1 and CDR2 sequences are SGHNT and YYREEE (reference sequence).

A remark on this clonotype: A junction boundary mismatches the germline segment, possibly from a read error. The chain couples TRBV7-6 to TRBJ2-6, with D perhaps TRBD2 (6 bases). The length of the CDR3 is 18 residues. CDR1 and CDR2 (germline): SGHVS, FNYEAQ. In DNA form, the CDR3 reads TGTGTCAGCAGCTTAGTGTTACGTGGGGGGTCTGGGGCCAACGTCCTGACTTTC. Translation gives CVSSLVLRGGSGANVLTF.

This clonotype was seen only a few times. J is TRBJ2-6 and V is TRBV7-3; 10 bases map to TRBD1. CDR3 length: 19 residues. V gave up 6 bases and J gave up 0 bases; unmatched junction bases: 11. The germline gives CDR1 SGHTA, CDR2 FQGTGA. CDR3 coding DNA: TGTGCCAGCAGAACGTATGCGGGACAGGGGTTCTCTGGGGCCAACGTCCTGACTTTC. Its protein product is CASRTYAGQGFSGANVLTF. Filled out from reference TRBV7-3 and TRBJ2-6, the complete variable domain reads GAGVSQTPSNKVTEKGKYVELRCDPISGHTALYWYRQSLGQGPEFLIYFQGTGAADDSGLPNDRFFAVRPEGSVSTLKIQRTERGDSAVYLCASRTYAGQGFSGANVLTFGAGSRLTVL.

This clonotype turned up a few times. The V and J genes are TRBV7-9 and TRBJ1-2; no firm D call. Germline V gives CDR1 SEHNR, CDR2 FQNEAQ (reference sequence). CDR3 size: 15 residues. Trimming shortened V by 2 bases and J by 7 bases, and 17 bases separated the two germline ends. Here the CDR3 DNA reads TGTGCCAGCAGCTTACTTCTCCTAGCCGAGGGTGGCTACACCTTC. Encoded protein: CASSLLLLAEGGYTF.

The V and J genes are TRBV20-1 and TRBJ2-7; weak D call: TRBD1 (6 bases). Germline CDR1 is DFQATT and CDR2 is SNEGSKA (reference sequence). V lost 3 bases and J lost 3, with 12 bases in between. This CDR3 has 13 amino acids. As DNA, the CDR3 is TGCAGTGCTAGGGGGGCCTCTCGCTACGAGCAGTACTTC. Protein product: CSARGASRYEQYF.

The chain has TRBV9 and TRBJ2-5, with D perhaps matching TRBD1 (5 bases). The germline V gene has CDR1 SGDLS and CDR2 YYNGEE. Deletions cut 0 bases from V and 0 bases from J, with 9 bases between. The CDR3 length is 15 residues. The CDR3 reads CASSVDWTHQETQYF. CDR3 nucleotide sequence: TGTGCCAGCAGCGTAGATTGGACACACCAAGAGACCCAGTACTTC. The variable domain in full, with the rest retrieved from reference TRBV9 and TRBJ2-5, is DSGVTQTPKHLITATGQRVTLRCSPRSGDLSVYWYQQSLDQGLQFLIQYYNGEERAKGNILERFSAQQFPDLHSELNLSSLELGDSALYFCASSVDWTHQETQYFGPGTRLLVL.

The V gene is TRBV20-1, the J gene TRBJ1-2; 8 bases map to TRBD1. Germline trimming cut 6 bases from V and 7 bases from J; bases unmatched to any gene: 13. This CDR3 contains 14 residues. Germline CDR1 reads DFQATT; CDR2 reads SNEGSKA (reference sequence). The CDR3: CSAKTGEAIGGYTF. In DNA form, the CDR3 reads TGCAGTGCAAAGACAGGGGAGGCGATCGGTGGCTACACCTTC.

The table lists this clonotype with a few counts. The chain has TRBV6-5 and TRBJ1-2; maybe TRBD1 (5 bases). Germline loops: CDR1 MNHEY, CDR2 SVGAGI. Deletions cut 7 bases from V and 0 bases from J, with 12 bases between. The CDR3 covers 14 residues. The CDR3 DNA is TGTGCCAGCACCCCCGGGGCCACTAACTATGGCTACACCTTC. Amino acid sequence: CASTPGATNYGYTF.

This clonotype was detected a few times. The chain is built from TRBV7-9 and TRBJ1-2; D unclear. CDR1 is SEHNR, CDR2 FQNEAQ, per germline (reference sequence). This CDR3 is built from 14 residues. V was shortened by 1 base and J by 4 bases, with 10 bases between the two germline ends. Written as DNA, the CDR3 is TGTGCCAGCAGCTTAGAGGGCAGCACCTATGGCTACACCTTC. Translated: CASSLEGSTYGYTF. Complete variable domain (other parts from reference TRBV7-9 and TRBJ1-2): DTGVSQNPRHKITKRGQNVTFRCDPISEHNRLYWYRQTLGQGPEFLTYFQNEAQLEKSRLLSDRFSAERPKGSFSTLEIQRTEQGDSAMYLCASSLEGSTYGYTFGSGTRLTVV.